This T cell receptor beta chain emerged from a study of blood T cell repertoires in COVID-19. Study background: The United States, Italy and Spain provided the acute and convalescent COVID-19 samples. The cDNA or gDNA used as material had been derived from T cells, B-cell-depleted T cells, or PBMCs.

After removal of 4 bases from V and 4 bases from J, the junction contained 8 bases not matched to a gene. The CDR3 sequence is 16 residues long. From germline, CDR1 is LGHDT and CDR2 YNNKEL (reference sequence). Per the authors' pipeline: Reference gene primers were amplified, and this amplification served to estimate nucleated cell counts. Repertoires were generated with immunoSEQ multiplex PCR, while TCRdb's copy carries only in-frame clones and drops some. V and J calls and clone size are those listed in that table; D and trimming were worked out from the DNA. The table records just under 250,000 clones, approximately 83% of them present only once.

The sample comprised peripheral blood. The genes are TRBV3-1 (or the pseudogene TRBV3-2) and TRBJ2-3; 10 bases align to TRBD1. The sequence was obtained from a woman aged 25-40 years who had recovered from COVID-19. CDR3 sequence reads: CASSPSDRGRADTQYF. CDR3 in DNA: TGTGCCAGCAGCCCTTCAGACAGGGGGCGTGCAGATACGCAGTATTTT.